These T cell receptor beta chains were read from a single sample in a study of neurological immune-mediated disorders. Using its own MiXCR run on the 5' RACE reads, TCRdb lists one record per CDR3 protein. This sample carries around 49,000 distinct CDR3 sequences, more than 8.5% of them seen once, and the ten largest clones take about 1.5%. The material sequenced was PBMCs. The receptors stem from a middle-aged woman in good health. Each CDR3 is given with its conserved first and last residue. The D gene is left open where the match is weak. Clone size is given as how often the clone was seen (once, few, many) or a class if it is expanded.

many | TRBD2 | TRBJ2-5 | TRBV4-1 | CASSPFRGGETQYF | TGCGCCAGCAGCCCTTTCCGGGGGGGAGAGACCCAGTACTTC
many | TRBD2 | TRBJ2-2 | TRBV5-1 | CASSARLAGGLPGELFF | TGCGCCAGCAGCGCCCGACTAGCGGGGGGGCTTCCCGGGGAGCTGTTTTTT
many | - | TRBJ1-1 | TRBV18 | CASSPNTEAFF | TGTGCCAGCTCACCAAACACTGAAGCTTTCTTT
many | - | TRBJ2-2 | TRBV15 | CATSRTRGDTGELFF | TGTGCCACCAGCAGGACCAGGGGCGACACCGGGGAGCTGTTTTTT
many | - | TRBJ2-5 | TRBV7-2 | CASSRRPRTWGSEETQYF | TGTGCCAGCAGCCGGAGACCTCGGACATGGGGGAGTGAAGAGACCCAGTACTTC
many | - | TRBJ2-2 | TRBV7-8 | CASSLNYNTGELFF | TGTGCCAGCAGCCTCAACTACAACACCGGGGAGCTGTTTTTT
many | TRBD1 | TRBJ1-2 | TRBV20-1 | CSASPDRDHGYTF | TGCAGTGCTTCGCCTGACAGGGACCATGGCTACACCTTC
many | TRBD1 | TRBJ1-2 | TRBV20-1 | CSAGTGTDYGYTF | TGCAGTGCTGGAACCGGGACAGACTATGGCTACACCTTC
medium-sized | - | TRBJ1-1 | TRBV6-5 | CATLVESGTEAFF | TGTGCCACCCTAGTGGAATCGGGCACTGAAGCTTTCTTT
many | TRBD1 | TRBJ2-2 | TRBV20-1 | CSANSRQGKAGELFF | TGCAGTGCTAACTCACGACAGGGGAAGGCCGGGGAGCTGTTTTTT